This TCR beta chain stems from a study of T cells in Graves' hyperthyroidism and ophthalmopathy. Broader study findings: Patients with ophthalmopathy were separated from those with stable hyperthyroidism by a 13 V-J model.

CDR3 length: 15 amino acids. Trimming stripped 6 bases from V and 0 bases from J, with 11 bases between. Germline CDR1 and CDR2: SNHLY and FYNNEI. A note on this clonotype: The antigen is unknown.

It was RNA transcripts that yielded the amplified TCR beta CDR3 regions. The primer set for the first-round RT-PCR of the TCR CDR3 was HTBI. TCRdb reprocessed the multiplex PCR reads via MiXCR and lists one record per CDR3 protein. The table shows about 340,000 distinct CDR3 sequences, with over 15% occurring only once. Among the patients, aged 18 to 65, hyperthyroidism was newly diagnosed and had lasted under 2 months. Uncontrolled infection, other autoimmune disease, pregnancy and lactation each barred patients from inclusion. The specimen sequenced was blood. The TCR comes from a woman aged 50 to 60 with Graves' hyperthyroidism. The chain employs TRBV2 and TRBJ2-2; no reliable D call. The CDR3 spells CASSGPDANTGELFF. The CDR3 nucleotides read TGTGCCAGCAGCGGACCCGACGCGAACACCGGGGAGCTGTTTTTT. The variable domain in full, completed from reference TRBV2 and TRBJ2-2, reads EPEVTQTPSHQVTQMGQEVILRCVPISNHLYFYWYRQILGQKVEFLVSFYNNEISEKSEIFDDQFSVERPDGSNFTLKIRSTKLEDSAMYFCASSGPDANTGELFFGEGSRLTVL.